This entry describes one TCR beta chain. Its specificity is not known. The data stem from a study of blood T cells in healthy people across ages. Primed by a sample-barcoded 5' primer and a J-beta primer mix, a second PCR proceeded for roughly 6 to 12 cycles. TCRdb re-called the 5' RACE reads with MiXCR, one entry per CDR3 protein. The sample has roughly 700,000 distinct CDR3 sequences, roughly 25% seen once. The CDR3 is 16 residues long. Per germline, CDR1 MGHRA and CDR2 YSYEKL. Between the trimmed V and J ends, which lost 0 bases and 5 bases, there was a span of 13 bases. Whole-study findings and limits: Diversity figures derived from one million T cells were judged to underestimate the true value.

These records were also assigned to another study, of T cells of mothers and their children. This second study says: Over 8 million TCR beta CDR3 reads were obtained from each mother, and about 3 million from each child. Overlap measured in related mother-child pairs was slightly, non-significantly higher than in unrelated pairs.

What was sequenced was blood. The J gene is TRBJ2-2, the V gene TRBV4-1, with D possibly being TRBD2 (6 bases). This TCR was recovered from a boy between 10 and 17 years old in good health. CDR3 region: CASSQEDRAGTGELFF. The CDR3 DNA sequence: TGCGCCAGCAGCCAAGAGGACCGCGCGGGGACCGGGGAGCTGTTTTTT.